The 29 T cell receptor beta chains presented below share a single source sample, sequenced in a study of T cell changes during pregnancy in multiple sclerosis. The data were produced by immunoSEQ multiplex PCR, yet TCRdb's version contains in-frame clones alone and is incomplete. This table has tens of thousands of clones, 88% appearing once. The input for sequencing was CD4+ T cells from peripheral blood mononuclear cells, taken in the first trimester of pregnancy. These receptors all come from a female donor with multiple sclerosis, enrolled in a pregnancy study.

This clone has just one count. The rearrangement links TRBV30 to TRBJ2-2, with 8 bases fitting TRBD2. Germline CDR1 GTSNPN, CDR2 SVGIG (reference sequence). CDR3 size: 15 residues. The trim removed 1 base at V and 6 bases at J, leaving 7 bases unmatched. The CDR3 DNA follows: TGTGCCTGGAGTGGGGCGGGGGGAATGGCCGGGGAGCTGTTTTTT. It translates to CAWSGAGGMAGELFF. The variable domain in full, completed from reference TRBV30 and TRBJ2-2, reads SQTIHQWPATLVQPVGSPLSLECTVEGTSNPNLYWYRQAAGRGLQLLFYSVGIGQISSEVPQNLSASRPQDRQFILSSKKLLLSDSGFYLCAWSGAGGMAGELFFGEGSRLTVL.

CDR3: CASSGTGQGAVEQYF. DNA of the CDR3: TGTGCCAGTAGTGGTACGGGACAGGGGGCGGTCGAGCAGTACTTC. The chain joins TRBV19 to TRBJ2-7, with 12 bases aligning to TRBD1. V trimming: 5 bases; J trimming: 6 bases; junction bases outside the gene matches: 8. This CDR3 comprises 15 residues. Looked up from germline, CDR1 is LNHDA and CDR2 is SQIVND (reference sequence).

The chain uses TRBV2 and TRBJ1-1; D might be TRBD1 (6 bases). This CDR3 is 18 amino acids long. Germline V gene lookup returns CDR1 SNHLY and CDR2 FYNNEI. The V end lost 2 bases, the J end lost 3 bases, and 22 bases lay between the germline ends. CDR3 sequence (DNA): TGTGCCAGCAGTGAATCTGATCTGGGTCGGGACAAAGACACTGAAGCTTTCTTT. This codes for CASSESDLGRDKDTEAFF. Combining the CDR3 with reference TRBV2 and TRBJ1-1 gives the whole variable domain EPEVTQTPSHQVTQMGQEVILRCVPISNHLYFYWYRQILGQKVEFLVSFYNNEISEKSEIFDDQFSVERPDGSNFTLKIRSTKLEDSAMYFCASSESDLGRDKDTEAFFGQGTRLTVV.

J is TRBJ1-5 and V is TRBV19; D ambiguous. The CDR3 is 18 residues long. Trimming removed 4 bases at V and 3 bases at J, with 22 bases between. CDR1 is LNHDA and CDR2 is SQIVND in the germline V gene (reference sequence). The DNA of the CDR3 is TGTGCCAGTAGTAAAGGTTCGACTCATGGTGCTTCCAATCAGCCCCAGCATTTT. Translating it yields CASSKGSTHGASNQPQHF. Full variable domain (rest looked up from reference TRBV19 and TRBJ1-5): DGGITQSPKYLFRKEGQNVTLSCEQNLNHDAMYWYRQDPGQGLRLIYYSQIVNDFQKGDIAEGYSVSREKKESFPLTVTSAQKNPTAFYLCASSKGSTHGASNQPQHFGDGTRLSIL.

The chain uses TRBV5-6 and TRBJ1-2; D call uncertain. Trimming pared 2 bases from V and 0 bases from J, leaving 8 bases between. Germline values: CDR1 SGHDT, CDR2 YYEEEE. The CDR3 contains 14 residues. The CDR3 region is CASSLSQANYGYTF. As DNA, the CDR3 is TGTGCCAGCAGCTTAAGTCAGGCTAACTATGGCTACACCTTC.

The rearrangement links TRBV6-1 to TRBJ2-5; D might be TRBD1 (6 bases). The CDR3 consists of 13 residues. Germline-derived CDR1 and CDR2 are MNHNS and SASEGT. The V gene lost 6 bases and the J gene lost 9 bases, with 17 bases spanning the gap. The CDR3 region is CASRPSGEYSQYF. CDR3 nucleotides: TGTGCCAGCAGGCCCTCAGGGGAGTATTCCCAGTACTTC.

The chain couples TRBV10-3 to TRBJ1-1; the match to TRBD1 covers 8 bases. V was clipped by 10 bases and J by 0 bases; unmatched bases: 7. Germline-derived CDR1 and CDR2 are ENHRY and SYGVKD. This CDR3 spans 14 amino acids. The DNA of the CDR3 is TGTGCCACCGTTGGACAGGGCTTGAACACTGAAGCTTTCTTT. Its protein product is CATVGQGLNTEAFF.

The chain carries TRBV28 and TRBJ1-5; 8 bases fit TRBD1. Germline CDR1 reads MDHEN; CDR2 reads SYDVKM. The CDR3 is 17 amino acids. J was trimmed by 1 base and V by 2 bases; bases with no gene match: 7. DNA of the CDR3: TGTGCCAGCAGTTTAGCCAGGGGGCTTAGGAGCAATCAGCCCCAGCATTTT. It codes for CASSLARGLRSNQPQHF.

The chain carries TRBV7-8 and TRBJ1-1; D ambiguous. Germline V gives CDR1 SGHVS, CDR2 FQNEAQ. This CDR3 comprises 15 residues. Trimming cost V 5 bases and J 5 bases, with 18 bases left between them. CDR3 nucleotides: TGTGCCAGCAGCCCCGGCGGGAGGGTAACGACTGAAGCTTTCTTT. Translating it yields CASSPGGRVTTEAFF.

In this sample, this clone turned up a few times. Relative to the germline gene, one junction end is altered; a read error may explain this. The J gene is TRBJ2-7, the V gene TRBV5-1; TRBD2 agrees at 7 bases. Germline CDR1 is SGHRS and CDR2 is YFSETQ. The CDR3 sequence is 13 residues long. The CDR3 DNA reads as TGCGCCAGTACTCCCGGGGGGACCTACGAGCAGTGCTTC. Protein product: CASTPGGTYEQCF.

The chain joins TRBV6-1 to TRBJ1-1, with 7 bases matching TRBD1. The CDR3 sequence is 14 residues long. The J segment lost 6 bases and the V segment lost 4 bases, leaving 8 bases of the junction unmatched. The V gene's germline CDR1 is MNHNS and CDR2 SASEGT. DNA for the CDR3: TGTGCCAGCAGTGCCCGACAGGGATCGGCTGAAGCTTTCTTT. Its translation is CASSARQGSAEAFF.

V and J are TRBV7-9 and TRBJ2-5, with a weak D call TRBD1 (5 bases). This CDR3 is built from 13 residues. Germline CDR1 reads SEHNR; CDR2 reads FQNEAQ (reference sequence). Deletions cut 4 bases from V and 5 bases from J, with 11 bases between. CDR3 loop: CASSSAGRETQYF. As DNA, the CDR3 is TGTGCCAGCAGCTCGGCAGGGCGTGAGACCCAGTACTTC.

The CDR3, as DNA: TGTGCCAGCAGCTCCCCTAGCGGGAACACCGGGGAGCTGTTTTTT. Residues: CASSSPSGNTGELFF. The chain recombines TRBV7-3 with TRBJ2-2; 7 nucleotides match TRBD2. Germline V gene sequence: CDR1 SGHTA, CDR2 FQGTGA. The CDR3 length is 15 residues. V was clipped by 4 bases and J by 1 base; unmatched bases: 3.

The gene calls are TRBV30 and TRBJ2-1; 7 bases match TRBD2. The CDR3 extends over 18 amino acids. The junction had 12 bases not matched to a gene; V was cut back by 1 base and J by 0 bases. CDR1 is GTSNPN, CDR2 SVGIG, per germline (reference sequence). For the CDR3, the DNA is TGTGCCTGGAGTGCCCTTACCCGGGCTAGCGGCTCCTACAATGAGCAGTTCTTC. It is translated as CAWSALTRASGSYNEQFF.

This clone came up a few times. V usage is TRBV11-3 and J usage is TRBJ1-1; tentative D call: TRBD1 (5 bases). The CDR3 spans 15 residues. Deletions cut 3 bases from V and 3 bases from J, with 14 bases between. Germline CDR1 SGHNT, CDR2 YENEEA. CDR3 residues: CASSLNGQRDTEAFF. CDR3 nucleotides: TGTGCCAGCAGCTTGAACGGACAAAGGGACACTGAAGCTTTCTTT. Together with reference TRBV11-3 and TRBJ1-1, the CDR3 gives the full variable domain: EAGVVQSPRYKIIEKKQPVAFWCNPISGHNTLYWYLQNLGQGPELLIRYENEEAVDDSQLPKDRFSAERLKGVDSTLKIQPAELGDSAVYLCASSLNGQRDTEAFFGQGTRLTVV.

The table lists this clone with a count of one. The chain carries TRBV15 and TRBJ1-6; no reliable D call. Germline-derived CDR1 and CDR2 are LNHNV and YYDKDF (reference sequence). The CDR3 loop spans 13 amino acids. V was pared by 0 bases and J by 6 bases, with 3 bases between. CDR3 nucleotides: TGTGCCACCAGCAGAGATAGTAATTCACCCCTCCACTTT. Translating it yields CATSRDSNSPLHF.

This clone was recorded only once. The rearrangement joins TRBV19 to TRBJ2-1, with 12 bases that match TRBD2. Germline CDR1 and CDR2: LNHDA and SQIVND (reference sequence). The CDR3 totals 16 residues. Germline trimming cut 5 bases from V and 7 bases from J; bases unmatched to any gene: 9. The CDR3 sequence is CASSSASGRARNEQFF. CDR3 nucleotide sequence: TGTGCCAGTAGTTCGGCTAGCGGGAGGGCTAGGAATGAGCAGTTCTTC.

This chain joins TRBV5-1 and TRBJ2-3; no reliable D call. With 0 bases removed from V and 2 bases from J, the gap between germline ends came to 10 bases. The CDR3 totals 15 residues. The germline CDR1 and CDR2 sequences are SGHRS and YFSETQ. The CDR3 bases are TGCGCCAGCAGCTTGGTGGCCTCGTACACAGATACGCAGTATTTT. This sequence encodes CASSLVASYTDTQYF.

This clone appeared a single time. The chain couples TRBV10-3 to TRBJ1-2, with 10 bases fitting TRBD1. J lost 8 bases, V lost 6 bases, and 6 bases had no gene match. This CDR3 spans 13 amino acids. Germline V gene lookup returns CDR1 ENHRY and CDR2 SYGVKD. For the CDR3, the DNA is TGTGCCATCAGCCCGGGACAGGGGAAGGGCTACACCTTC. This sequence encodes CAISPGQGKGYTF.

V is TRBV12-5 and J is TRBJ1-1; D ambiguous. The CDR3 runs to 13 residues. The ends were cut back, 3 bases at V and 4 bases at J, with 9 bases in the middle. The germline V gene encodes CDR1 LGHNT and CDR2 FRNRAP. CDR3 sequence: CASGFDSGTEAFF. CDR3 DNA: TGTGCTAGTGGTTTTGATTCCGGCACTGAAGCTTTCTTT.

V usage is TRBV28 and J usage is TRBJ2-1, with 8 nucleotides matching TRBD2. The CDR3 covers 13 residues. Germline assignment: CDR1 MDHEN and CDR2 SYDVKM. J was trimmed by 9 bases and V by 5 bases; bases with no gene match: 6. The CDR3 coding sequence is TGTGCCAGCAGTGCCGGGAGGGTGGGTGAGCAGTTCTTC. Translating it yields CASSAGRVGEQFF.

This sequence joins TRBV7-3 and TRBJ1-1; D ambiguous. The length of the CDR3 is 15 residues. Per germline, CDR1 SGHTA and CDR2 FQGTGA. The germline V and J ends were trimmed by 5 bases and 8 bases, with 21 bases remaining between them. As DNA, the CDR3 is TGTGCCAGCAGCCCCCTCGGTGCACACGGGGAAGAAGCTTTCTTT. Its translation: CASSPLGAHGEEAFF.

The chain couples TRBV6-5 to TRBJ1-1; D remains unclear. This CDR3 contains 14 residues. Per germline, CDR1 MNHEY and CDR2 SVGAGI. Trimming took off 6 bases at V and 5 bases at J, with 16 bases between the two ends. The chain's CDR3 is CASRTQTRGTEAFF. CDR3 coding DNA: TGTGCCAGCAGGACTCAGACACGGGGAACTGAAGCTTTCTTT.

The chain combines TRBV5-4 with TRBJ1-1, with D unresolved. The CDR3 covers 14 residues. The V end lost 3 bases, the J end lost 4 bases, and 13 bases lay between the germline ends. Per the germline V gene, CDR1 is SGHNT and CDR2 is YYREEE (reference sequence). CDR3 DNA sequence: TGTGCCAGCAGCTCCCTTGAGGCCGCCACTGAAGCTTTCTTT. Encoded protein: CASSSLEAATEAFF. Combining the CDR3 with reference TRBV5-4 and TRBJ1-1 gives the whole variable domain ETGVTQSPTHLIKTRGQQVTLRCSSQSGHNTVSWYQQALGQGPQFIFQYYREEENGRGNFPPRFSGLQFPNYSSELNVNALELDDSALYLCASSSLEAATEAFFGQGTRLTVV.

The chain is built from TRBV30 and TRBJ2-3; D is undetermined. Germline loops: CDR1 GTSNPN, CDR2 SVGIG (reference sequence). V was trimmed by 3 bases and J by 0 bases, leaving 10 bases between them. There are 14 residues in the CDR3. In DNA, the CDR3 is TGTGCCTGGAGCTTCATGGCTAGCACAGATACGCAGTATTTT. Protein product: CAWSFMASTDTQYF.

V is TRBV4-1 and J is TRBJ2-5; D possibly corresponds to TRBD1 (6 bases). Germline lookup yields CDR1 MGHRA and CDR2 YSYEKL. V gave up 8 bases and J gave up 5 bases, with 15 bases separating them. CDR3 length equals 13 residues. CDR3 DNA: TGCGCCAGCCCCGAGGGGGTCTGGGAGACCCAGTACTTC. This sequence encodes CASPEGVWETQYF.

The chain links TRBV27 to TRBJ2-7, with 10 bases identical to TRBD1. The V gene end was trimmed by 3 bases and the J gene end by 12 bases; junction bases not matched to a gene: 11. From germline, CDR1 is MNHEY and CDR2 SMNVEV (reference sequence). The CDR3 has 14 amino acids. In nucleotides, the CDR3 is TGTGCCAGCAGTTTCACCCGGGACAGGGGCCCCTGGTACTTC. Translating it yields CASSFTRDRGPWYF.

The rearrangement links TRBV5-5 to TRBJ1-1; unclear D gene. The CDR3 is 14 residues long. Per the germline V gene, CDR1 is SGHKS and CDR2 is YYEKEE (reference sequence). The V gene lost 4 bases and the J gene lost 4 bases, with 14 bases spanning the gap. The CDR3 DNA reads TGTGCCAGCAGCCTGAAACAAATTTCCACTGAAGCTTTCTTT. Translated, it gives CASSLKQISTEAFF.

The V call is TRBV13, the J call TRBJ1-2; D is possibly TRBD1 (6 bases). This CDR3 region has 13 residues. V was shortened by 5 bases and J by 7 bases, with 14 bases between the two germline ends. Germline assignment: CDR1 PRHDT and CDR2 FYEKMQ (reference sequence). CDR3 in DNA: TGTGCCAGCAGCACCCAGGGGTCCGCTGGCTACACCTTC. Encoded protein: CASSTQGSAGYTF. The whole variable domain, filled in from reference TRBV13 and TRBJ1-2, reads AAGVIQSPRHLIKEKRETATLKCYPIPRHDTVYWYQQGPGQDPQFLISFYEKMQSDKGSIPDRFSAQQFSDYHSELNMSSLELGDSALYFCASSTQGSAGYTFGSGTRLTVV.